This T cell receptor (beta chain) comes out of a study of OX40 agonist ivuxolimab in advanced cancers. Background on the whole study: Ivuxolimab, which targeted the costimulatory receptor OX40 (CD134), was an agonistic, fully human IgG2 monoclonal antibody. The paper describes the monotherapy dose-escalation part (N of about 52 patients) of the phase I trial of ivuxolimab. Intravenous ivuxolimab was administered to patients every 2 weeks at six dose levels: 0.01, 0.1, 0.3, 1.5, 3 and 10 mg/kg. In the dose-escalation cohort, about four fifths of patients were male, and the mean age was around 60 years with a range of roughly 23 to 79. Patients were allowed to have had prior anti-PD-1, anti-PD-L1 or anti-CTLA-4 therapy, and 30% to 40% of the dose-escalation patients had previously received checkpoint inhibitors. Among the approximately 50 dose-escalation patients, around 19 had hepatocellular carcinoma, approximately 15 melanoma, 9 renal cell carcinoma and 9 head and neck cancer. Peripheral TCRbeta sequencing was intended to test whether TCR sequence diversity was altered and clonal T-cell expansion was caused by ivuxolimab. Three dose-escalation patients achieved partial responses, one with hepatocellular carcinoma and two with cutaneous melanoma. Findings and caveats that apply to the study as a whole: The antigen specificity of the clonally expanded peripheral T cells was not determined. Low levels of normalized T-cell clonal expansion were also shown by some nonresponding patients. After ivuxolimab, CD8+ T cells had more expanded clones than CD4+ T cells on average. Partial responders in the 0.1-3.0 mg/kg groups had among the lowest normalized peripheral clonal expansion, especially among CD8+ T cells. At doses of 0.1 to 3.0 mg/kg, clonal expansion of both CD4+ and CD8+ T cells in blood was seen between baseline and week 6.

From the cysteine through the phenylalanine, the CDR3 covers 14 amino acids. Just the 42-base CDR3 DNA is kept, in frame starting at base 1. Deletion took 2 bases off V and 4 bases off J, with a span of 11 bases between the germline ends. Based on the germline V gene (reference sequence), the CDR1 and CDR2 sequences are PRHDT and FYEKMQ. Genomic DNA was extracted from sorted cells for sequencing of the TCRbeta CDR3 region. The immunoSEQ Assay was used to sequence the TCRbeta CDR3 regions. The table comes from immuneACCESS by way of TCRdb, which keeps in-frame sequences with V and J called. Part of the clones is missing from these tables; in studies checked, under half for an unresolved V gene and the rest for unknown reasons. The sample data list more than 9,500 clones, and about 83% of these were observed just once. About 21% of the sample lies in the top ten. Details on this clone: Its antigen is unknown. No much larger clone is present one base from it, and per-base qualities are unavailable.

The trial excluded patients who had a history of autoimmune disease or were on systemic immunosuppression. In every dose cohort, peripheral blood was drawn for TCR sequencing at baseline, cycle 4 day 1, and cycle 7 day 1. The samples were drawn from a first-in-human, open-label, multicenter phase I dose-escalation trial of ivuxolimab. Adults with locally advanced or metastatic melanoma, renal cell, hepatocellular, or head and neck squamous cell carcinoma were enrolled in the trial. Before TCR sequencing, CD4+ and CD8+ T cells were separately sorted from peripheral blood. The receptor chain draws on TRBV13 and TRBJ1-1, with TRBD1 perhaps the D gene, on 5 matching bases. The sequence came from an adult with an advanced solid tumor such as melanoma, head and neck, liver or kidney cancer. Sequenced material: CD4+ or CD8+ T cells sorted from blood, taken in a trial of the OX40 agonist ivuxolimab. The CDR3 in this case is CASSLRREGTEAFF. The DNA is as follows: TGTGCCAGCAGCTTACGCAGGGAGGGCACTGAAGCTTTCTTT.